These T cell receptor beta chains were read from a single sample in a study of CD8+ T cells in alopecia areata. Only in-frame clones appear in the TCRdb table, and some are missing; sequencing was by immunoSEQ multiplex PCR. The sample gives roughly 14,000 clones, about 57% of which show up once; over 3% is in the top ten. The specimen was CD4+ Tregs sorted from blood. Source of these receptors: a human donor with alopecia areata. Each CDR3 is given with its conserved first and last residue. D genes are given only for firm matches. Clone size is given for some rows only: seen once, a few or many times, or a class if the clone is expanded.

>-|few|TRBV7-9|TRBJ1-5
TGTGCCAGCAGCTTAGCGTACGGAAATCAGCCCCAGCATTTT
CASSLAYGNQPQHF
>-|-|TRBV29-1|TRBJ1-1
TGCAGCGGAAAAAGTCTCCTGAACACTGAAGCTTTCTTT
CSGKSLLNTEAFF
>TRBD1|-|TRBV28|TRBJ2-1
TGTGCCAGCAGTTCCATCCTTGGACAGGGGATTTACAATGAGCAGTTCTTC
CASSSILGQGIYNEQFF
>TRBD1|-|TRBV6-1|TRBJ2-7
TGTGCCAGCAGTTCTCCCGGGACAGGGTACAACGAGCAGTACTTC
CASSSPGTGYNEQYF
>-|-|TRBV5-1|TRBJ1-2
TGCGCCAGCAGCTCCCCGGGGGTGAACTATGGCTACACCTTC
CASSSPGVNYGYTF
>-|-|TRBV19|TRBJ1-1
TGTGCCAGTAGTCTCGGTCGGGGCACTGAAGCTTTCTTT
CASSLGRGTEAFF
>TRBD2|-|TRBV4-1|TRBJ2-1
TGCGCCAGCAGCGAGCGAACTAGCGCGAGCCATGAGCAGTTCTTC
CASSERTSASHEQFF
>TRBD1|-|TRBV6-1|TRBJ1-4
TGTGCCAGCAGGCAACCCGGGACAGGGACTGAAAAACTGTTTTTT
CASRQPGTGTEKLFF
>-|few|TRBV10-3|TRBJ1-2
TGTGCCATCAGTGATTCGGCAGGGGTCTATGGCTACACCTTC
CAISDSAGVYGYTF
>-|-|TRBV5-6|TRBJ1-1
TGTGCCAGCAGCTCTTTTACCCAACTGGGAGGTGAAGCTTTCTTT
CASSSFTQLGGEAFF
>-|-|TRBV5-1|TRBJ1-1
TGCGCCAGCAGCTTGGGACAGAAGAACACTGAAGCTTTCTTT
CASSLGQKNTEAFF